These 27 T cell receptor beta chains were all obtained from the same sample, sequenced in a study of regulatory T cells in long-lasting Graves disease (dated by TCRdb to the early 2020s). This specimen's time point label, per the study, means: newly diagnosed GD, antithyroid drugs for less than 3 months. RNA was extracted from PBMCs in TRIzol for both TCR sequencing and RNA sequencing. Receptor amplification or capture employed multiplex PCR. Sequenced using an Illumina HiSeq 4000. CDR3 regions were amplified by Arm-PCR with iRepertoire HTBI primers to construct TCR beta libraries. The public reads were run again by TCRdb, first through fastp at Q25 and then through MiXCR, and only productive beta chains were kept. Every CDR3 protein is listed once, alongside the most common genes and DNA of its rows. Across this sample there are 300,000 to 400,000 distinct CDR3 sequences, with roughly 17% seen only once. The top ten constitute 30% of the sample.

The data also belong to a second study, concerning T cells in Graves' hyperthyroidism and ophthalmopathy.

The sample in question was peripheral blood mononuclear cells (PBMCs), obtained at new diagnosis, from a patient treated with antithyroid drugs. The receptor set was obtained from a man aged 40-55 years with Graves disease. Donor details come from another sample of the same person, matched by shared clones.

This clonotype has a handful of counts. A much more abundant neighbour one base away suggests this may be a read error. The V call is TRBV11-2, the J call TRBJ2-3; D uncertain. This CDR3 has 17 amino acids. The germline gives CDR1 SGHAT, CDR2 FQNNGV. CDR3 in DNA: TGTGCCAGCAGCTTAGATCGGGTGAACAAGTACACAGATACGCGGTATTTT. As protein: CASSLDRVNKYTDTRYF.

This clonotype was detected only a few times. This chain joins TRBV2 and TRBJ2-7; tentative D call: TRBD1 (7 bases). This CDR3 has 16 residues. Looked up from germline, CDR1 is SNHLY and CDR2 is FYNNEI. V lost 3 bases and J 5 bases, leaving 20 bases between the germline ends. CDR3 residues: CASSDTPGGKVDEQYF. CDR3 bases: TGTGCCAGCAGTGATACACCAGGGGGGAAGGTTGACGAGCAGTACTTC.

This clonotype was counted at least ten times. V is TRBV12-3 or TRBV12-4 and J is TRBJ2-7, with D perhaps matching TRBD1 (5 bases). The V and J ends lost 7 bases and 0 bases respectively, with 16 bases between them. This CDR3 spans 15 amino acids. The CDR3 loop is CASKDSRRSSYEQYF. CDR3 nucleotides: TGTGCCAGCAAAGACAGCCGACGGAGCTCCTACGAGCAGTACTTC.

Many counts were recorded for this clonotype. CDR3 DNA: TGTGCCAGCAGTTTGAGAGGGGTACCTGAAGCTTTCTTT. It specifies CASSLRGVPEAFF. The V call is TRBV27, the J call TRBJ1-1, with D possibly being TRBD1 (5 bases). Looked up from germline, CDR1 is MNHEY and CDR2 is SMNVEV (reference sequence). Trimming left V 3 bases short and J 6 bases short, with 11 bases between. The CDR3 runs to 13 residues.

This clonotype was recorded at least ten times. The chain employs TRBV18 and TRBJ2-5; 8 nucleotides agree with TRBD1. V trimming: 6 bases; J trimming: 3 bases; junction bases outside the gene matches: 6. CDR3 size: 14 residues. CDR1 and CDR2 (germline): KGHSH, LQKENI. The CDR3 spells CASSLTGVEETQYF. CDR3 coding DNA: TGTGCCAGCTCCTTGACAGGGGTTGAAGAGACCCAGTACTTC.

This clonotype was detected many times. This chain connects TRBV12-3 or TRBV12-4 to TRBJ1-1, with no clear D. This CDR3 is built from 13 residues. V shed 7 bases and J shed 5 bases, with 14 bases lying between them. This chain's CDR3 is CASTPAGMTEAFF. For the CDR3, the DNA is TGTGCCAGCACCCCGGCAGGCATGACTGAAGCTTTCTTT.

The sample holds many counts of this clonotype. The gene calls are TRBV2 and TRBJ2-5; weak D call: TRBD1 (7 bases). CDR3 length equals 15 residues. With 6 bases removed from V and 5 bases from J, the gap between germline ends came to 19 bases. Germline-derived CDR1 and CDR2 are SNHLY and FYNNEI. The CDR3 reads CASRGGQVEWETQYF. CDR3 in DNA: TGTGCCAGCAGGGGAGGACAGGTCGAGTGGGAGACCCAGTACTTC.

This clonotype was counted a single time. The V and J genes are TRBV7-2 and TRBJ2-1; the D is unclear. The V and J ends lost 1 base and 11 bases respectively, with 12 bases between them. The germline V gene encodes CDR1 SGHTA and CDR2 FQGNSA. There are 13 residues in the CDR3. The CDR3 protein is CASSLVSSNQQFF. The CDR3 coding sequence is TGTGCCAGCAGCTTAGTCTCGTCGAATCAGCAGTTCTTC.

This clonotype was counted between two and nine times. The chain joins TRBV18 to TRBJ1-1, with no clear D. Germline V CDR1 and CDR2: KGHSH, LQKENI. V was pared by 2 bases and J by 1 base, with 5 bases between. The CDR3 covers 13 residues. The CDR3 here is CASSPNSNTEAFF. The CDR3 nucleotides are TGTGCCAGCTCACCAAACTCGAACACTGAAGCTTTCTTT.

This clonotype has a count of ten or more. The genes are TRBV2 and TRBJ1-1; possible D gene TRBD1, 6 bases. Per the germline V gene, CDR1 is SNHLY and CDR2 is FYNNEI. This CDR3 is built from 15 residues. V was shortened by 10 bases and J by 3 bases, with 21 bases between the two germline ends. CDR3 DNA: TGTGCCACACAGCCCTTCCAGGGGTCGGACACTGAAGCTTTCTTT. Protein: CATQPFQGSDTEAFF.

This clonotype was seen many times. The chain recombines TRBV3-1 with TRBJ2-3; 11 nucleotides line up with TRBD2. Trimming removed 1 base from V and 3 bases from J; junction bases left unmatched: 15. Germline V lookup: CDR1 LGHDT, CDR2 YNNKEL (reference sequence). The length of the CDR3 is 20 residues. In DNA, the CDR3 is TGTGCCAGCAGCCAAGGGAGGGGCCTAGCGGGGGGCCGAGGAACAGATACGCAGTATTTT. Its translation: CASSQGRGLAGGRGTDTQYF.

The CDR3, as DNA: TGCAGTGCAAGGACTAGCGGGGGGCCTAGTTACAATGAGCAGTTCTTC. Amino acids: CSARTSGGPSYNEQFF. The chain is built from TRBV20-1 and TRBJ2-1, with 14 nucleotides matching TRBD2. Trimming removed 6 bases from V and 4 bases from J; junction bases left unmatched: 8. This CDR3 contains 16 residues. The germline V gene has CDR1 DFQATT and CDR2 SNEGSKA (reference sequence).

As to this clonotype: Just one base apart from a much larger clone, this may be a read error. The chain recombines TRBV27 with TRBJ2-7; either TRBD1 or TRBD2 may fit D (5 bases each). This CDR3 contains 16 residues. The ends were cut back, 4 bases at V and 2 bases at J, with 18 bases in the middle. CDR1 is MNHEY and CDR2 is SMNVEV in the germline V gene (reference sequence). In DNA form, the CDR3 reads TGTGCCAGCAGTTCCCCCCTCCGGGACGGGGCCTACGAGCAGTACTTC. Translating it yields CASSSPLRDGAYEQYF.

This clonotype has a count of ten or more. This chain connects TRBV18 to TRBJ1-1; D gene uncertain. Germline values: CDR1 KGHSH, CDR2 LQKENI. The CDR3 has 13 residues. V lost 3 bases and J 3 bases, leaving 8 bases between the germline ends. CDR3 DNA sequence: TGTGCCAGCTCACCCCCCTCCGACACTGAAGCTTTCTTT. It specifies CASSPPSDTEAFF.

V gene TRBV7-9 combines with J gene TRBJ2-7, with unresolved D. Germline values: CDR1 SEHNR, CDR2 FQNEAQ (reference sequence). The CDR3 runs 13 residues. V was cut by 4 bases and J by 1 base, with 8 bases left in between. CDR3 nucleotide sequence: TGTGCCAGCAGCTCGGTCACTTCCTACGAGCAGTACTTC. Translated, it gives CASSSVTSYEQYF.

The chain joins TRBV6-2 or TRBV6-3 to TRBJ2-7; tentatively, D is TRBD1 (5 bases). Looked up from germline, CDR1 is MNHEY and CDR2 is SVGEGT. The CDR3 has 13 residues. Trimming pared 5 bases from V and 6 bases from J, leaving 14 bases between. In DNA form, the CDR3 reads TGTGCCAGCAGTGAAGAATGGGGCTCCGAGCAGTACTTC. Its translation: CASSEEWGSEQYF.

This clonotype was counted many times. The gene calls are TRBV30 and TRBJ1-2; tentative D call: TRBD1 (5 bases). Germline CDR1 is GTSNPN and CDR2 is SVGIG (reference sequence). The V end was cut by 5 bases, the J end by 2 bases, with 15 bases between. The CDR3 loop spans 14 amino acids. The CDR3 protein is CAWVTRQRNYGYTF. For the CDR3, the DNA is TGTGCCTGGGTCACGCGACAGCGAAACTATGGCTACACCTTC.

V usage is TRBV5-1 and J usage is TRBJ2-6; no firm D call. Germline CDR1 reads SGHRS; CDR2 reads YFSETQ. V lost 4 bases, J lost 0 bases, and 8 bases lay in between. This CDR3 has 15 amino acids. CDR3 region: CASSQGNSGANVLTF. The CDR3 nucleotides are TGCGCCAGCAGCCAAGGAAACTCTGGGGCCAACGTCCTGACTTTC. Full variable domain (missing parts from reference TRBV5-1 and TRBJ2-6): KAGVTQTPRYLIKTRGQQVTLSCSPISGHRSVSWYQQTPGQGLQFLFEYFSETQRNKGNFPGRFSGRQFSNSRSEMNVSTLELGDSALYLCASSQGNSGANVLTFGAGSRLTVL.

This clonotype came up many times. This chain joins TRBV7-2 and TRBJ2-1, with 9 nucleotides matching TRBD2. In germline, CDR1 is SGHTA, CDR2 FQGNSA. The length of the CDR3 is 14 residues. Germline trimming cut 5 bases from V and 13 bases from J; bases unmatched to any gene: 12. The CDR3 spells CASSPQQTGLAQFF. The CDR3 DNA follows: TGTGCCAGCAGCCCACAGCAGACGGGACTAGCCCAGTTCTTC.

This clonotype was detected a few times. The chain recombines TRBV29-1 with TRBJ1-2; 8 positions match TRBD1. The CDR3 is 12 amino acids. V dropped 7 bases and J dropped 3; count of bases not matched to a gene: 4. Germline V gene data show CDR1 as SQVTM and CDR2 as ANQGSEA. DNA of the CDR3: TGCAGCGGCCAGGGGGCGGACTATGGCTACACCTTC. This translates into CSGQGADYGYTF. Full variable domain (rest looked up from reference TRBV29-1 and TRBJ1-2): SAVISQKPSRDICQRGTSLTIQCQVDSQVTMMFWYRQQPGQSLTLIATANQGSEATYESGFVIDKFPISRPNLTFSTLTVSNMSPEDSSIYLCSGQGADYGYTFGSGTRLTVV.

In this sample, this clonotype turned up many times. The chain is built from TRBV11-2 and TRBJ2-3, with 10 nucleotides matching TRBD2. CDR3 length: 18 amino acids. The V gene end was trimmed by 0 bases and the J gene end by 3 bases; junction bases not matched to a gene: 9. Looked up from germline, CDR1 is SGHAT and CDR2 is FQNNGV. CDR3 protein: CASSLEPPSGGVTDTQYF. The CDR3 bases are TGTGCCAGCAGCTTAGAACCCCCTAGCGGGGGAGTTACAGATACGCAGTATTTT.

A note on this clonotype: Being one base from a much bigger clone, this may be a read error. CDR3 sequence: CASGPWAGGIQPQHF. CDR3 DNA sequence: TGTGCCAGCGGACCCTGGGCAGGGGGCATTCAGCCCCAGCATTTT. The chain carries TRBV6-2 or TRBV6-3 and TRBJ1-5; 8 bases agree with TRBD1. Trimming cost V 8 bases and J 6 bases; bases outside gene matches: 12. This CDR3 contains 15 residues. CDR1 and CDR2 from the germline V gene are MNHEY and SVGEGT.

This clonotype occurred many times. The chain has TRBV6-2 or TRBV6-3 and TRBJ2-5; 12 positions match TRBD2. The germline CDR1 and CDR2 sequences are MNHEY and SVGEGT. The CDR3 contains 18 residues. The V and J ends lost 0 bases and 7 bases, in that order; junction bases with no gene match: 12. Here the CDR3 DNA reads TGTGCCAGCAGTTACTCCCTAGCGGGGGGGCGGAAATCAGGGACCCAGTACTTC. This sequence encodes CASSYSLAGGRKSGTQYF.

This clonotype has ten or more counts. The chain joins TRBV3-1 to TRBJ1-3; possibly TRBD1 for D (5 bases). The germline V gene encodes CDR1 LGHDT and CDR2 YNNKEL (reference sequence). This CDR3 is 14 amino acids long. The V end was cut by 4 bases, the J end by 2 bases, with 9 bases between. The CDR3 bases are TGTGCCAGCAGCCCCGGACACGCTGGAAACACCATATATTTT. It translates to CASSPGHAGNTIYF.

This clonotype was picked up many times. The chain links TRBV6-1 to TRBJ1-5; no reliable D call. This CDR3 region has 19 residues. CDR1 is MNHNS, CDR2 SASEGT, per germline. Trimming stripped 0 bases from V and 6 bases from J, with 24 bases between. DNA of the CDR3: TGTGCCAGCAGTGAAGCTTCGGCAGACTACGCCTTTCGGAGTCAGCCCCAGCATTTT. This translates into CASSEASADYAFRSQPQHF.

This clonotype was counted ten times or more. The chain links TRBV12-3 or TRBV12-4 to TRBJ2-7, with 10 nucleotides matching TRBD1. J was trimmed by 3 bases and V by 6 bases; bases with no gene match: 8. The CDR3 covers 15 residues. The CDR3 DNA follows: TGTGCCAGCAGACTGACAGGGGGCTCTGTCTACGAGCAGTACTTC. Protein product: CASRLTGGSVYEQYF.

The chain links TRBV10-3 to TRBJ1-3, with D unclear. In germline, CDR1 is ENHRY, CDR2 SYGVKD. This CDR3 region has 15 residues. Trimming cost V 6 bases and J 0 bases, with 12 bases left between them. CDR3 in DNA: TGTGCCATCAGCGCCGGTACGGCCTCTGGAAACACCATATATTTT. This translates into CAISAGTASGNTIYF.